The 11 T cell receptor beta chains reported below all come from one sample, sequenced in a study of T cells in localized non-small cell lung cancer. Using immunoSEQ multiplex PCR, the repertoire was profiled, and TCRdb retains in-frame clones only, with some absent. This sample yields several thousand clones, of which about 30% are seen a single time; approximately 9.5% belongs to the top ten. This specimen consisted of normal lung tissue next to the tumor, obtained before any cancer treatment. These receptors originate from a woman aged 40-69 years with stage I lung adenocarcinoma.

CDR3 sequence (DNA): TGTGCCAGCAGTGAGTCACCATCGGGGCTGCCTTTTTTT. Translated: CASSESPSGLPFF. V is TRBV9 and J is TRBJ1-4; D might be TRBD1 (5 bases). The CDR3 loop spans 13 amino acids. The V gene's germline CDR1 is SGDLS and CDR2 YYNGEE. V lost 5 bases and J 17 bases, leaving 22 bases between the germline ends.

This clone was recorded a few times. This sequence joins TRBV7-5 and TRBJ2-4; the D segment call TRBD2 is taken from the table without a DNA check. TRBV7-5 is annotated as a pseudogene. This CDR3 region has 16 residues. The CDR3 DNA is TGTGCCAGCAGCTCCAATAGTCCCCTAGCCAAAAACATTCAGTACTTC. Its translation is CASSSNSPLAKNIQYF.

The chain employs TRBV18 and TRBJ1-2, with 8 bases identical to TRBD1. Trimming at V came to 2 bases and at J to 6 bases, leaving 2 bases not matched to a gene. In germline, CDR1 is KGHSH, CDR2 LQKENI. CDR3 size: 13 residues. The CDR3 nucleotides are TGTGCCAGCTCACCAAACAGGGGGGATGGCTACACCTTC. It translates to CASSPNRGDGYTF.

The chain recombines TRBV30 with TRBJ2-7; 9 nucleotides line up with TRBD1. Germline CDR1 and CDR2: GTSNPN and SVGIG (reference sequence). The CDR3 runs to 15 residues. V shed 1 base and J 6 bases; nucleotides not matched to a gene: 10. Here the CDR3 DNA reads TGTGCCTGGAGTGCCCTGAGACAGGGGGTTGGCGAGCAGTACTTC. It translates to CAWSALRQGVGEQYF.

V is TRBV11-3 and J is TRBJ2-5; the D gene could be TRBD1 or TRBD2 (5 bases each). Trimming removed 8 bases at V and 4 bases at J, with 17 bases between. The germline V gene has CDR1 SGHNT and CDR2 YENEEA. The CDR3 totals 14 residues. As DNA, the CDR3 is TGTGCCAGCGGGACCGGGGTTTTACCAGAGACCCAGTACTTC. Amino acids: CASGTGVLPETQYF.

J is TRBJ1-5 and V is TRBV6-8; 9 positions match TRBD1. This CDR3 comprises 16 residues. CDR1 is MNHGY, CDR2 SAAAGT, per germline. V was clipped by 5 bases and J by 5 bases; unmatched bases: 10. The CDR3: CASSRYAGTGHQPQHF. CDR3 sequence (DNA): TGTGCCAGCAGTCGATACGCCGGGACAGGGCATCAGCCCCAGCATTTT.

J is TRBJ1-6 and V is TRBV7-1; maybe TRBD1 (5 bases). TRBV7-1 is treated as an ORF (open reading frame) with a function not yet certain. The ends were cut back, 5 bases at V and 6 bases at J, with 14 bases in the middle. The CDR3 totals 15 residues. The CDR3 coding sequence is TGTGCCAGCAGCCCCGGGGGACGGACTAATTCACCCCTCCACTTT. This gives the protein CASSPGGRTNSPLHF.

There are a few counts of this clone. The chain carries TRBV11-3 and TRBJ1-1; unclear D gene. The germline gives CDR1 SGHNT, CDR2 YENEEA. Deletions cut 5 bases from V and 1 base from J, with 11 bases between. The CDR3 length is 14 residues. The DNA for the CDR3 is TGTGCCAGCAGCCCCCCGCGGACGAACACTGAAGCTTTCTTT. It codes for CASSPPRTNTEAFF.

Note on this clone: This sample also contains other DNA sequences that code for the same CDR3. The V call is TRBV11-3, the J call TRBJ2-3; D is possibly TRBD1 or TRBD2 (5 bases each). V lost 1 base and J lost 0, with 5 bases in between. The CDR3 runs to 14 residues. Germline V gives CDR1 SGHNT, CDR2 YENEEA. In DNA, the CDR3 is TGTGCCAGCAGCTTAGGGGGGAGCACAGATACGCAGTATTTT. As protein: CASSLGGSTDTQYF.

Within the sample, this clone is large. This chain links TRBV11-3 with TRBJ1-1, with 7 bases identical to TRBD1. The CDR3 has 14 residues. J lost 4 bases, V lost 7 bases, and 9 bases had no gene match. Per the germline V gene, CDR1 is SGHNT and CDR2 is YENEEA. CDR3 sequence: CASTPDRVGTEAFF. As DNA, the CDR3 is TGTGCCAGCACCCCCGACAGGGTTGGCACTGAAGCTTTCTTT.

CDR3 in DNA: TGTGCCAGTAGTATTAGGGCGGGGTTAGGCAATGAGCAGTTCTTC. Encoded protein: CASSIRAGLGNEQFF. The J gene is TRBJ2-1, the V gene TRBV19, with D perhaps matching TRBD2 (6 bases). V lost 3 bases to trimming and J lost 6 bases, with 15 bases between them. The length of the CDR3 is 15 residues. Per the germline V gene, CDR1 is LNHDA and CDR2 is SQIVND (reference sequence).